A single sample gave rise to the 10 T cell receptor beta chains below, sequenced in a study of T cells in Graves' hyperthyroidism and ophthalmopathy. Amplified regions were TCR beta CDR3 sequences from RNA transcripts. In the first-round RT-PCR of the TCR CDR3, the HTBI primer set was used. Each CDR3 protein gets one entry after TCRdb re-called the multiplex PCR reads with MiXCR. The sample lists roughly 300,000 distinct CDR3 sequences, 21% occurring once. The material sequenced was blood. These receptors were obtained from a woman between 50 and 59 years old with Graves' hyperthyroidism.

This clonotype has a count of ten or more. V is TRBV10-3 and J is TRBJ1-2, with 8 bases matching TRBD1. Germline assignment: CDR1 ENHRY and CDR2 SYGVKD. The CDR3 length is 14 residues. Unmatched junction bases numbered 4, after V lost 2 bases and J lost 5 bases. The CDR3 coding sequence is TGTGCCATCAGTGAGGCTGACAGGGGTTATGGCTACACCTTC. Its translation is CAISEADRGYGYTF.

The chain carries TRBV12-3 or TRBV12-4 and TRBJ2-1, with TRBD2 as a possible D gene (5 bases). The CDR3 consists of 12 residues. Deletions cut 4 bases from V and 6 bases from J, with 7 bases between. CDR3 sequence reads: CASSCRGNEQFF. CDR3 coding DNA: TGTGCCAGCAGTTGCCGGGGCAATGAGCAGTTCTTC.

This clonotype was detected many times. The gene calls are TRBV20-1 and TRBJ2-1; the match to TRBD1 covers 12 bases. CDR3 length equals 19 residues. Germline V gene sequence: CDR1 DFQATT, CDR2 SNEGSKA (reference sequence). The ends lost 0 bases at V and 7 bases at J; junction bases unmatched: 16. This CDR3 reads CSARDGAILGQGARNEQFF. The CDR3 DNA is TGCAGTGCTAGAGATGGGGCAATATTGGGACAGGGGGCGAGAAATGAGCAGTTCTTC.

This clonotype was recorded a few times. This chain joins TRBV11-2 and TRBJ2-2; D call uncertain. The CDR3 is 14 residues long. Deletions cut 2 bases from V and 2 bases from J, with 6 bases between. Per the germline V gene, CDR1 is SGHAT and CDR2 is FQNNGV. Here the CDR3 reads CASSLSENTGELFF. In nucleotides, the CDR3 is TGTGCCAGCAGCTTATCCGAAAACACCGGGGAGCTGTTTTTT.

Many counts were recorded for this clonotype. The gene calls are TRBV20-1 and TRBJ2-7, with D maybe TRBD2 (5 bases). Per germline, CDR1 DFQATT and CDR2 SNEGSKA (reference sequence). The CDR3 consists of 13 residues. Trimming took 6 bases from V and 7 from J, leaving 19 bases between them. The CDR3 sequence: CSAELRGHGEQYF. Written as DNA, the CDR3 is TGCAGTGCAGAACTACGAGGGCATGGAGAGCAGTACTTC.

This chain links TRBV6-5 with TRBJ2-1, with 8 bases fitting TRBD2. Germline V gives CDR1 MNHEY, CDR2 SVGAGI. V shed 0 bases and J 5 bases; nucleotides not matched to a gene: 3. This CDR3 is built from 15 residues. CDR3 nucleotides: TGTGCCAGCAGTTACTCACGGACTAGCCACAATGAGCAGTTCTTC. Translated, it gives CASSYSRTSHNEQFF.

This clonotype occurred many times. The chain couples TRBV18 to TRBJ2-7; TRBD2 is a possible D gene (5 bases). Germline lookup yields CDR1 KGHSH and CDR2 LQKENI. V dropped 6 bases and J dropped 7 bases, with 16 bases sitting between them. This CDR3 contains 13 residues. The CDR3 reads CASSPQRRGEQYF. The DNA for the CDR3 is TGTGCCAGCTCTCCGCAAAGAAGAGGGGAGCAGTACTTC. The full variable domain, completed using reference TRBV18 and TRBJ2-7, is NAGVMQNPRHLVRRRGQEARLRCSPMKGHSHVYWYRQLPEEGLKFMVYLQKENIIDESGMPKERFSAEFPKEGPSILRIQQVVRGDSAAYFCASSPQRRGEQYFGPGTRLTVT.

This chain uses TRBV24-1 with TRBJ2-5; D is perhaps TRBD1 (6 bases). CDR1 and CDR2 (germline): KGHDR, SFDVKD. V lost 4 bases and J 1 base, leaving 12 bases between the germline ends. The CDR3 is 15 residues long. Here the CDR3 reads CATSDQGNAQETQYF. CDR3 nucleotides: TGTGCCACCAGTGACCAGGGGAATGCCCAAGAGACCCAGTACTTC.

This clonotype was recorded at least ten times. The rearrangement links TRBV9 to TRBJ2-3; either TRBD1 or TRBD2 may fit D (6 bases each). Germline CDR1 reads SGDLS; CDR2 reads YYNGEE. V shed 4 bases and J shed 1 base, with 10 bases lying between them. CDR3 size: 14 residues. The CDR3 nucleotides are TGTGCCAGCAGCAGGGGGGAGGGCACAGATACGCAGTATTTT. The encoded protein is CASSRGEGTDTQYF.

The sample holds a few counts of this clonotype. The V call is TRBV5-4, the J call TRBJ2-1, with D perhaps TRBD2 (5 bases). The CDR3 consists of 14 residues. Per the germline V gene, CDR1 is SGHNT and CDR2 is YYREEE (reference sequence). Between the trimmed V and J ends, which lost 0 bases and 5 bases, there was a span of 9 bases. CDR3 sequence (DNA): TGTGCCAGCAGCTTGGAGGGAGTCCACAATGAGCAGTTCTTC. Amino acid sequence: CASSLEGVHNEQFF.